This T cell receptor beta chain was captured by sequencing in a study of cytomegalovirus exposure and HLA in healthy donors. The study's findings and limits: Versus the roughly 670-donor mean, an Asian-associated ancestry cluster reportedly showed fewer N-insertions in a later analysis.

This clone was seen a handful of times. Its antigen is currently unknown. Primers included in the PCR were 60 Vbeta and 13 Jbeta primers. Libraries were prepared by immunoSEQ multiplex PCR; TCRdb keeps only in-frame clonotypes and omits some of them. The repertoire holds 200,000 to 250,000 clones, with less than 85% as singletons. Germline V gene sequence: CDR1 GTSNPN, CDR2 SVGIG (reference sequence). V lost 8 bases, J lost 1 base, and 11 bases lay in between. The length of the CDR3 is 13 residues. The source is a young man in good health and CMV-seronegative. This chain joins TRBV30 and TRBJ1-4; D not resolved. The sequencing input was PBMCs. CDR3 in amino acids: CATELQTNEKLFF. For the CDR3, the DNA is TGTGCCACCGAATTACAAACTAATGAAAAACTGTTTTTT.